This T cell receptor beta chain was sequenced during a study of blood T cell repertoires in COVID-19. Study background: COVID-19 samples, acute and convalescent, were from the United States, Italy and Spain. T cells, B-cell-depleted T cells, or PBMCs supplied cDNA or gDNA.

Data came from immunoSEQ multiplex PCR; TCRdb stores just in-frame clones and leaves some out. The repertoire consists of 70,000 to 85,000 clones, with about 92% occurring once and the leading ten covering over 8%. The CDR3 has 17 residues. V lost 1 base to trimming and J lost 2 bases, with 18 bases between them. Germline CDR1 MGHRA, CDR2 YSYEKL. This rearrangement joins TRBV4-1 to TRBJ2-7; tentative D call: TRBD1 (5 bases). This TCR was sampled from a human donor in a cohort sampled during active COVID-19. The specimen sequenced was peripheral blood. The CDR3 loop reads CASSQVSGRGIPYEQYF. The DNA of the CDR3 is TGCGCCAGCAGCCAAGTGTCAGGAAGGGGTATCCCCTACGAGCAGTACTTC.